The text below deals with one T cell receptor (beta chain). This sample was taken from a study of blood T cell repertoires in COVID-19. Study-wide background: The United States, Italy and Spain provided the acute and convalescent COVID-19 samples.

Using immunoSEQ multiplex PCR, the repertoire was profiled, and TCRdb retains in-frame clones only, with some absent. The top ten hold about 2.3% of the sample, which has about 120,000 clones, 60% to 85% seen once. Trimming took 5 bases from V and 1 from J, leaving 11 bases between them. CDR1 and CDR2 (germline): SGHTA, FQGTGA. This CDR3 is 14 amino acids long. The clonotype was recovered from a man in his 70s with acute or convalescent COVID-19. The sequencing input was peripheral blood. This chain uses TRBV7-3 with TRBJ1-1; D not resolved. CDR3 sequence reads: CASSLLPSNTEAFF. Here the CDR3 DNA reads TGTGCCAGCAGCCTACTACCTTCGAACACTGAAGCTTTCTTT.